This record covers a single T cell receptor beta chain. Its antigen is not known. Donation came from healthy HIV-negative adults that had no recent acute infections or vaccinations. When replicate PCRs were run on sorted subsets, they used roughly 0.2 ug DNA, some 30,000 T cell genomes. The data were produced by immunoSEQ multiplex PCR, yet TCRdb's version contains in-frame clones alone and is incomplete. The sample has about 1.5 million clones, around 98% seen once; the top ten hold about 0.45%. This sample was taken from a study of shared clonotypes between healthy human individuals. Study-level results: Despite large depth, rarefaction showed incomplete sorted-subset sequencing. Clonotypes shared by all four donors outscored non-shared clonotypes in generation probability.

This CDR3 contains 16 residues. Germline assignment: CDR1 SGDLS and CDR2 YYNGEE. J lost 6 bases, V lost 3 bases, and 6 bases had no gene match. Specimen: naive CD4+ T cells sorted from blood. The subset denotes: CD45RA+ positively selected. This TCR came from a young man in good health. The chain has TRBV9 and TRBJ2-1; 13 bases map to TRBD2. The CDR3 region has the DNA TGTGCCAGCAGCGGCAGACTAGCGGGAGGTTCCAATGAGCAGTTCTTC. This translates into CASSGRLAGGSNEQFF.